The 21 T cell receptor beta chains below come from one sample, sequenced in a study of T cells after yellow fever vaccination. MiXCR, applied by TCRdb to the 5' RACE reads, yields one record per CDR3 protein. In the table there are some 300,000 distinct CDR3 sequences, roughly 9% of which are singletons. This specimen consisted of CD4+ T cells sorted from PBMCs, obtained 5 days after the yellow fever booster vaccination. Every receptor here comes from a man between 18 and 29 years old who received the YFV17D yellow fever vaccine.

In this sample, this clonotype turned up a few times. This rearrangement joins TRBV19 to TRBJ1-1; no definite D call. The V end was cut by 5 bases, the J end by 3 bases, with 7 bases between. The CDR3 is made up of 12 amino acids. Germline CDR1 and CDR2: LNHDA and SQIVND (reference sequence). CDR3 residues: CASSEPYTEAFF. CDR3 nucleotides: TGTGCCAGTAGTGAGCCCTACACTGAAGCTTTCTTT.

This CDR3 reads CASSSDRGAATDTQYF. CDR3 DNA sequence: TGCGCCAGCAGCTCAGACAGGGGGGCGGCGACAGATACGCAGTATTTT. The J gene is TRBJ2-3, the V gene TRBV5-1; TRBD1 matches at 9 bases. The CDR3 sequence is 16 residues long. The trim removed 3 bases at V and 3 bases at J, leaving 8 bases unmatched. Per germline, CDR1 SGHRS and CDR2 YFSETQ.

The CDR3 region has the DNA TGTGCCAGCAGACTCGACACTTCGGGGGCCAACGTCCTGACTTTC. Translating gives CASRLDTSGANVLTF. The chain employs TRBV6-5 and TRBJ2-6; no firm D call. Germline CDR1 is MNHEY and CDR2 is SVGAGI. CDR3 length: 15 amino acids. V gave up 6 bases and J gave up 4 bases, with 13 bases separating them.

The sample holds a few counts of this clonotype. The genes are TRBV24-1 and TRBJ2-3; 10 bases line up with TRBD2. Germline CDR1 reads KGHDR; CDR2 reads SFDVKD. This CDR3 region has 19 residues. J lost 2 bases, V lost 3 bases, and 13 bases had no gene match. CDR3 in DNA: TGTGCCACCAGTGATCACCTCGGACCTACTAGCGGGGCCACAGATACGCAGTATTTT. This encodes CATSDHLGPTSGATDTQYF.

A few counts support this clonotype. The rearrangement uses TRBV5-1 and TRBJ1-3; a weak D match, TRBD1 (5 bases). The germline V and J ends were trimmed by 3 bases and 3 bases, with 10 bases remaining between them. The CDR3 runs 14 residues. Germline values: CDR1 SGHRS, CDR2 YFSETQ. CDR3 residues: CASSSGTRGNTIYF. CDR3 nucleotide sequence: TGCGCCAGCAGCTCCGGGACCCGTGGAAACACCATATATTTT.

This clonotype was counted at least ten times. DNA for the CDR3: TGTGCCAGCAGCCAAGAGTTTGCGGCGAATGAGCAGTTCTTC. It is translated as CASSQEFAANEQFF. This chain connects TRBV3-1 to TRBJ2-1; no reliable D call. Per the germline V gene, CDR1 is LGHDT and CDR2 is YNNKEL (reference sequence). The CDR3 is made up of 14 amino acids. With 0 bases removed from V and 7 bases from J, the gap between germline ends came to 10 bases.

This clonotype was picked up a small number of times. This chain joins TRBV4-2 and TRBJ2-3, with 11 bases fitting TRBD2. The CDR3 has 20 amino acids. CDR1 is LGHNA, CDR2 YNFKEQ, per germline. The V gene end was trimmed by 4 bases and the J gene end by 1 base; junction bases not matched to a gene: 16. The CDR3 loop reads CASSPIGGVAGGRRTDTQYF. CDR3 in DNA: TGTGCCAGCAGCCCCATCGGGGGAGTAGCGGGGGGGCGCCGCACAGATACGCAGTATTTT.

This clonotype was recorded at least ten times. The rearrangement uses TRBV7-3 and TRBJ2-1, with TRBD2 identical over 8 bases. The CDR3 runs to 13 residues. The V gene end was trimmed by 5 bases and the J gene end by 15 bases; junction bases not matched to a gene: 12. CDR1 SGHTA and CDR2 FQGTGA come from the germline V gene. The CDR3 reads CASSQTRRGGWFF. The CDR3 coding sequence is TGTGCCAGCAGCCAAACCCGCCGGGGGGGGTGGTTCTTC.

This clonotype has just a few counts. The rearrangement uses TRBV6-5 and TRBJ2-2; a weak D match, TRBD1 (5 bases). CDR1 and CDR2 from the germline V gene are MNHEY and SVGAGI. V was shortened by 5 bases and J by 7 bases, with 20 bases between the two germline ends. There are 16 residues in the CDR3. In DNA form, the CDR3 reads TGTGCCAGCAGTCTCTCCGGGTTGCAGGGTGGCGGGGAGCTGTTTTTT. This gives the protein CASSLSGLQGGGELFF.

This clonotype was picked up a small number of times. The CDR3 spells CSARAYQGANYGYTF. The CDR3 region has the DNA TGCAGTGCTAGGGCTTATCAGGGAGCTAACTATGGCTACACCTTC. This chain uses TRBV20-1 with TRBJ1-2, with TRBD1 as a possible D gene (5 bases). Trimming took 3 bases from V and 0 from J, leaving 14 bases between them. The CDR3 sequence is 15 residues long. In germline, CDR1 is DFQATT, CDR2 SNEGSKA (reference sequence).

This clonotype has more than one count but fewer than ten. This chain joins TRBV18 and TRBJ1-2; D gene uncertain. The CDR3 is made up of 13 amino acids. CDR1 and CDR2 from the germline V gene are KGHSH and LQKENI. V lost 3 bases and J 1 base, leaving 6 bases between the germline ends. In DNA form, the CDR3 reads TGTGCCAGCTCACCGGAAAGTAACTATGGCTACACCTTC. Translation gives CASSPESNYGYTF.

The rearrangement links TRBV6-6 to TRBJ1-5; the D gene is possibly TRBD1 (6 bases). Germline assignment: CDR1 MNHNY and CDR2 SVGAGI (reference sequence). The CDR3 spans 12 residues. Trimming shortened V by 9 bases and J by 5 bases, and 11 bases separated the two germline ends. The CDR3 coding sequence is TGTGCCAGTACTGGGGGGCATCAGCCCCAGCATTTT. The encoded protein is CASTGGHQPQHF.

This chain joins TRBV14 and TRBJ1-1; no clear D. Germline V gene sequence: CDR1 SGHDN, CDR2 FVKESK. There are 13 residues in the CDR3. V dropped 1 base and J dropped 4 bases, with 7 bases sitting between them. CDR3 sequence (DNA): TGTGCCAGCAGCCAAGCAAGGGCCACTGAAGCTTTCTTT. This translates into CASSQARATEAFF.

This clonotype was found many times. V and J are TRBV5-4 and TRBJ2-5; maybe TRBD2 (6 bases). The closer fit of TRBJ2-3 to the DNA end suggests the J call may be wrong. The germline V gene encodes CDR1 SGHNT and CDR2 YYREEE (reference sequence). The CDR3 runs 11 residues. In DNA form, the CDR3 reads TGTGCCAGCAGCTCGGAGGGTACGCAGTATTTT. It translates to CASSSEGTQYF.

This clonotype was counted ten times or more. J is TRBJ1-1 and V is TRBV29-1, with a weak D call TRBD1 (5 bases). V lost 7 bases to trimming and J lost 5 bases, with 14 bases between them. The CDR3 spans 12 residues. In germline, CDR1 is SQVTM, CDR2 ANQGSEA. The CDR3 sequence is CSANGARTEAFF. Written as DNA, the CDR3 is TGCAGCGCAAACGGGGCTAGGACTGAAGCTTTCTTT.

This clonotype has at least ten counts. The chain has TRBV7-3 and TRBJ2-5; 10 bases match TRBD2. Germline loops: CDR1 SGHTA, CDR2 FQGTGA. This CDR3 has 15 amino acids. J lost 5 bases, V lost 1 base, and 4 bases had no gene match. This CDR3 reads CASSLRAGGRETQYF. CDR3 coding DNA: TGTGCCAGCAGCTTAAGAGCGGGGGGGCGTGAGACCCAGTACTTC.

This clonotype was seen only a few times. This chain links TRBV3-1 with TRBJ2-5, with D perhaps matching TRBD1 or TRBD2 (5 bases each). CDR1 and CDR2 from the germline V gene are LGHDT and YNNKEL (reference sequence). The CDR3 has 13 amino acids. With 1 base removed from V and 4 bases from J, the gap between germline ends came to 7 bases. CDR3 coding DNA: TGTGCCAGCAGCCAAGGGGGGATAGAGACCCAGTACTTC. It yields the protein CASSQGGIETQYF.

J is TRBJ2-3 and V is TRBV11-3; D call uncertain. Germline V gene sequence: CDR1 SGHNT, CDR2 YENEEA. Trimming shortened V by 5 bases and J by 0 bases, and 18 bases separated the two germline ends. CDR3 size: 17 residues. CDR3 residues: CASSVSAGFGSTDTQYF. Written as DNA, the CDR3 is TGTGCCAGCAGCGTATCCGCCGGGTTTGGCAGCACAGATACGCAGTATTTT.

This clonotype came up a few times. The chain employs TRBV3-1 and TRBJ1-3, with no clear D. Trimming took 8 bases from V and 0 from J, leaving 11 bases between them. The CDR3 is 14 amino acids. Germline V gene sequence: CDR1 LGHDT, CDR2 YNNKEL (reference sequence). The CDR3: CASSPSHSGNTIYF. Written as DNA, the CDR3 is TGTGCCAGCTCCCCGTCCCACTCTGGAAACACCATATATTTT. Based on the CDR3 plus reference TRBV3-1 and TRBJ1-3, the full variable domain is DTAVSQTPKYLVTQMGNDKSIKCEQNLGHDTMYWYKQDSKKFLKIMFSYNNKELIINETVPNRFSPKSPDKAHLNLHINSLELGDSAVYFCASSPSHSGNTIYFGEGSWLTVV.

In this sample, this clonotype turned up a few times. This chain joins TRBV7-2 and TRBJ1-1, with D tentatively TRBD1 (5 bases). There are 14 residues in the CDR3. V was shortened by 1 base and J by 6 bases, with 12 bases between the two germline ends. Per the germline V gene, CDR1 is SGHTA and CDR2 is FQGNSA. The CDR3 here is CASSLELGTAEAFF. CDR3 sequence (DNA): TGTGCCAGCAGCTTAGAGCTGGGGACCGCTGAAGCTTTCTTT.

This clonotype was detected a few times. J is TRBJ2-3 and V is TRBV6-2 or TRBV6-3; 7 bases match TRBD1. V lost 4 bases and J lost 0; bases outside the gene matches: 4. This CDR3 spans 15 amino acids. Germline V lookup: CDR1 MNHEY, CDR2 SVGEGT. The CDR3 region is CASSLMTGSTDTQYF. CDR3 DNA: TGTGCCAGCAGTTTAATGACAGGGAGCACAGATACGCAGTATTTT.